This T cell receptor beta chain emerged from a study of T cell responses to AZD1222 COVID-19 vaccine. Sequencing used immunoSEQ multiplex PCR; TCRdb keeps in-frame clones, though not all of them. The table lists roughly 100,000 clones, about 88% of them singletons, with about 15% in the top ten. The CDR3 covers 18 residues. This specimen was peripheral blood, taken 28 days after the second AZD1222 dose. The sequence was obtained from an adult who received the AZD1222 COVID-19 vaccine. This chain uses TRBV21-1 with TRBJ1-5. TRBV21-1 is a known pseudogene. CDR3 sequence: CASSKGGIKGRSGQPQHF. As DNA, the CDR3 is TGTGCCAGCAGCAAGGGGGGCATAAAGGGTCGCTCAGGTCAGCCCCAGCATTTT.